This TCR beta chain was obtained from a study of CD8 T cells in Susac syndrome (dated by TCRdb to about 2019). At the level of the whole study: Of the Susac syndrome patients who were sequenced, more than 5 had clinically active disease and roughly 8 were in clinical remission. Susac syndrome patients were therapy-naive, on corticosteroids (some also receiving IVIg), or on IVIg alone at blood withdrawal. Whether CD8+ T cell activation and differentiation in Susac syndrome was antigen driven was tested using repertoire sequencing. The investigation overall reported the following: The CD4+ T cell repertoire of patients with Susac syndrome showed no detectable clonal expansion. The TCR sequencing and HLA analysis was acknowledged to have included a relatively small number of individuals.

Only one count was recorded for this clonotype. Its recognized antigen is unknown. Base qualities are not at hand, and no much larger clone is one base apart. One read gives only weak evidence. V is pared back by 3 bases and J by 6 bases, with 17 bases lying between the germline termini. Per the germline V gene, SGDLS is the CDR1 and YYNGEE is the CDR2. From cysteine to phenylalanine, the CDR3 is 15 amino acids long. Of all the DNA, just the CDR3 is kept, 45 bases in frame from base 1. Peripheral blood CD8+ and CD4+ T cells from healthy donors, Susac syndrome patients and multiple sclerosis patients were profiled using high-throughput TCR beta sequencing. Susac syndrome patients met recently defined diagnostic criteria for definite or probable disease. CD8+ TEMRA cells were enriched by FACS, while bulk CD8+ and CD4+ T cells were purified by magnetic negative isolation. Blood was collected in EDTA tubes and processed within 24 hours, with PBMCs isolated through density gradient centrifugation. PBMCs intended for TCR sequencing were frozen in liquid nitrogen and were later thawed in a 37 degrees C water bath. The sorted or isolated CD4+, CD8+ and CD8+ TEMRA cells had a purity of 90% or higher.

RNA was extracted with the RNeasy kit and 0.5 to 1 ug was reverse transcribed using random hexamers. The immunoSEQ multiplex PCR assay, which covers 54 Vbeta and 13 Jbeta segments, was used to amplify TCR beta CDR3 regions. PCR amplification bias was corrected by using a synthetic template baseline for primer optimization and computational correction. In the original analysis: Reads were annotated to V, D and J genes according to IMGT and were analyzed with immunoSEQ Analyzer, with only productive sequences retained. To calculate clonality, Shannon entropy was normalized by log2 of the number of productive unique sequences and then subtracted from one. For each patient and control, public and private clones were evaluated within the 100 most prevalent clones. A clone was defined as Susac-specific if it was absent from the healthy and MS cohorts, from more than 850 published viral clones and from other ImmuneACCESS disease sequences. The public reads were reprocessed in TCRdb via fastp at Q25 and MiXCR, keeping in-frame beta chains. Records with the same CDR3 protein are collapsed into one entry carrying the most frequent genes and DNA. Clone size and V and J calls follow TCRdb, not the original study. A total of about 140,000 distinct CDR3 sequences appear in this sample, 95% of them only once. Clones ranked in the top ten supply 0.14% of the sample.

The source material was CD4+ T cells from PBMCs. The chain is made from TRBV9 and TRBJ2-3; 6 matching bases give a weak D call of TRBD2. This sequence was found in a human donor with Susac syndrome. DNA sequence: TGTGCCAGCAGCGAGAGTGCCGGGAGTCATGATACGCAGTATTTT. It translates as CASSESAGSHDTQYF.